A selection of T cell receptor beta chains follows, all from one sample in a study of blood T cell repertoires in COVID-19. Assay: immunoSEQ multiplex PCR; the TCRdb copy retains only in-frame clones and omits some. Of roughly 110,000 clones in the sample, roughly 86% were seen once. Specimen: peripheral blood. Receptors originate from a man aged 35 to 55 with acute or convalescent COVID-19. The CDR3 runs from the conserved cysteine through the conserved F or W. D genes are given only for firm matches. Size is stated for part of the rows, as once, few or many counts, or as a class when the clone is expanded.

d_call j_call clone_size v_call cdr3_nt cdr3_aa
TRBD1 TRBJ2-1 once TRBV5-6 TGTGCCAGCAGGAAGACAGGGGACAATGAGCAGTTCTTC CASRKTGDNEQFF
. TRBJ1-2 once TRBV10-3 TGTGCCGCCAGGGGCGGGTATGGCTACACCTTC CAARGGYGYTF
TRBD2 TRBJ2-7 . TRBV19 TGTGCCAGTAGTTCCACACTAGCGGCAAGCTCCTACGAGCAGTACTTC CASSSTLAASSYEQYF
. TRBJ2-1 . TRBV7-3 TGTGCCAGCAGCAAAGAGGGACATTACAATGAGCAGTTCTTC CASSKEGHYNEQFF
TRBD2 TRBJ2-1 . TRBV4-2 TGTGCCAGCAGCCAAGATCAGGGTAGCGGGGGATCCTACAATGAGCAGTTCTTC CASSQDQGSGGSYNEQFF
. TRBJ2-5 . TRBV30 TGTGCCTGGAGTGGGGAGGACGGGGAGACCCAGTACTTC CAWSGEDGETQYF
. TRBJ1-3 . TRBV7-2 TGTGCCAGCAGCTTATATCCGGGGTCTGGAAACACCATATATTTT CASSLYPGSGNTIYF
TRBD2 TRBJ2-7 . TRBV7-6 TGTGCCAGCAGCCCGAAACTAGCGGATATGAACGAGCAGTACTTC CASSPKLADMNEQYF
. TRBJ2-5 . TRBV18 TGTGCCAGCTCACCACCCTGGACTCCACTTGTGCAAGAGACCCAGTACTTC CASSPPWTPLVQETQYF
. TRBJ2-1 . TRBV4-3 TGCGCCAGCAGCCAAGATGGATTCGGAGGAGGCGGAGGGATCTCCTACAATGAGCAGTTCTTC CASSQDGFGGGGGISYNEQFF
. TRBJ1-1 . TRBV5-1 TGCGCCAGCAGCTCCAGGGTGAACACTGAAGCTTTCTTT CASSSRVNTEAFF
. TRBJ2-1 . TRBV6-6 TGTGCCAGCAGTCGCCGGACAGGTCTAGGGGGGTCCTACAATGAGCAGTTCTTC CASSRRTGLGGSYNEQFF
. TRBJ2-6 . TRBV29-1 TGCAGCGTTGAAGATCTCGGGGCCAACGTCCTGACTTTC CSVEDLGANVLTF
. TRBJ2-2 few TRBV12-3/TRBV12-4 TGTGCCAGCAGTTTATCGTTAGCCGGGGAGCTGTTTTTT CASSLSLAGELFF
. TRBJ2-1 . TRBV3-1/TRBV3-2 TGTGCCAGCAGCCGGGGACACCGAAACAATGAGCAGTTCTTC CASSRGHRNNEQFF
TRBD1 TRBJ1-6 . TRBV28 TGTGCCAGCAGTCCCGGACAGGGGGCGACCTATAATTCACCCCTCCACTTT CASSPGQGATYNSPLHF
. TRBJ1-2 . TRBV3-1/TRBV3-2 TGTGCCAGCAGCCAAGATCGTCTAAACTCTTATGGCTACACCTTC CASSQDRLNSYGYTF
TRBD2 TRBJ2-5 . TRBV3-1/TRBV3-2 TGTGCCAGCAGCTCATTACGACTAGCGGGTTGGGAGACCCAGTACTTC CASSSLRLAGWETQYF
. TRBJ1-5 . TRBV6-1 TGTGCCAGCAGTGAATCCGGTCAGCCCCAGCATTTT CASSESGQPQHF
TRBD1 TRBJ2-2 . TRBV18 TGTGCCAGCTCACTAAAGACAGGGGACGCGACCGGGGAGCTGTTTTTT CASSLKTGDATGELFF
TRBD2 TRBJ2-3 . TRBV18 TGTGCCAGCTCACGGACTAGCGGAGGAGATACGCAGTATTTT CASSRTSGGDTQYF
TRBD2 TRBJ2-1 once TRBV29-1 TGCAGCGCCCTACTAGCGGGCCGGGTGAATGAGCAGTTCTTC CSALLAGRVNEQFF
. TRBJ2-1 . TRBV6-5 TGTGCCAGCGACATGCCGTCCTACAATGAGCAGTTCTTC CASDMPSYNEQFF
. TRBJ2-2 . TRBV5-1 TGCGCCAGCAGTGGGGCGGTCCGAGGCACCGGGGAGCTGTTTTTT CASSGAVRGTGELFF
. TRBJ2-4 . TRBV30 TGTGCCTGGAGGGTGGGCGGGGCTCGAAACATTCAGTACTTC CAWRVGGARNIQYF
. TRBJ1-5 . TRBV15 TGTGCCACCAGCAGGGCTAGTAATCAGCCCCAGCATTTT CATSRASNQPQHF
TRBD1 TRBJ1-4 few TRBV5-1 TGCGCCAGCAGTTTTCAGGGGGACGTAGAGGAAAAACTGTTTTTT CASSFQGDVEEKLFF
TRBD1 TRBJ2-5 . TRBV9 TGTGCCAGCAGCGAGGGGGCAGGGGGCGGTGAGACCCAGTACTTC CASSEGAGGGETQYF
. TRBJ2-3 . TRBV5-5 TGTGCCAGCAGCACCCGCGGGGCAGATACGCAGTATTTT CASSTRGADTQYF
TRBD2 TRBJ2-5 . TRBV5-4 TGTGCCAGCAGCCTGGGACTAGCGGGAGTAGAGACCCAGTACTTC CASSLGLAGVETQYF
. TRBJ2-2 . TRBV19 TGTGCCAGTAGTGGAAGGACTGCGAACACCGGGGAGCTGTTTTTT CASSGRTANTGELFF
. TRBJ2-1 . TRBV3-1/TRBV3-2 TGTGCCAGCAGCCAATGGACTGGGTACAATGAGCAGTTCTTC CASSQWTGYNEQFF
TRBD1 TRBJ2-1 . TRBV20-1 TGCAGTGCTAGTATGCGGGACAGGGGTTACAATGAGCAGTTCTTC CSASMRDRGYNEQFF
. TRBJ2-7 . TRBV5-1 TGCGCCAGCAGCTTACAGGGAACCTACTACGAGCAGTACTTC CASSLQGTYYEQYF
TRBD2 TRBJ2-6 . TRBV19 TGTGCCAGTAGTATCGGGGGGAATAGGGCTGGGGCCAACGTCCTGACTTTC CASSIGGNRAGANVLTF
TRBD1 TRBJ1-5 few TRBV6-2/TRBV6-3 TGTGCCAGCAGTTACCCCCAGGGGGAGGCGGTGAATCAGCCCCAGCATTTT CASSYPQGEAVNQPQHF
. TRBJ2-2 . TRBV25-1 TGTGCCAGCACCGAGACCCGACATAACACCGGGGAGCTGTTTTTT CASTETRHNTGELFF
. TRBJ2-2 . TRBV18 TGTGCCAGCTCACCTAACAAGAACACCGGGGAGCTGTTTTTT CASSPNKNTGELFF
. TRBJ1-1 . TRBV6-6 TGTGCCAGCAGTTACCGGCAGGGGATAGTCACTGAAGCTTTCTTT CASSYRQGIVTEAFF
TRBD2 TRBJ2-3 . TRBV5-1 TGCGCCAGCGGGACTAGTGACACAGATACGCAGTATTTT CASGTSDTDTQYF
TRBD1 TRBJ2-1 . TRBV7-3 TGTGCCAGCAGCTCAGACAGGGGGGGATACAATGAGCAGTTCTTC CASSSDRGGYNEQFF
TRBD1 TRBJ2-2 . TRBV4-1 TGCGCCAGCAGCAGAATTGGGGGACAGGGGTTGAACACCGGGGAGCTGTTTTTT CASSRIGGQGLNTGELFF
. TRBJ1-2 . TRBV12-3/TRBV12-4 TGTGCCAGCACACAGGGACGCTATGGCTACACCTTC CASTQGRYGYTF
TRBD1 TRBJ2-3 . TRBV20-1 TGCAGTGCTAGTCCCACAGGGGGTGCAGATACGCAGTATTTT CSASPTGGADTQYF
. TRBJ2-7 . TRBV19 TGTGCCAGTAGTATTTATGGCGGGGCCCAAGGGCAGTACTTC CASSIYGGAQGQYF
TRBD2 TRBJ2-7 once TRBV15 TGTGCCACCAGCAGAGCGGGAGGGCCCTACGAGCAGTACTTC CATSRAGGPYEQYF
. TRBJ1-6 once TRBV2 TGTGCCAGCAGAGCCTCGGTACTAGGCAATTCACCCCTCCACTTT CASRASVLGNSPLHF
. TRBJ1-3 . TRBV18 TGTGCCAGCTCAATCAGTGGCCCTCGGGGCTCTGGAAACACCATATATTTT CASSISGPRGSGNTIYF
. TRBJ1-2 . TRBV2 TGTGCCACCTCTCGTCGGGGGGCTTGGGGCTACACCTTC CATSRRGAWGYTF
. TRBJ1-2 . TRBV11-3 TGTGCCAGCAGCTGGAGGGGTGGCGATGGCTACACCTTC CASSWRGGDGYTF
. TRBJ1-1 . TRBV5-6 TGTGCCAGCAGCTTGGTTGGGGCGCTGAACACTGAAGCTTTCTTT CASSLVGALNTEAFF